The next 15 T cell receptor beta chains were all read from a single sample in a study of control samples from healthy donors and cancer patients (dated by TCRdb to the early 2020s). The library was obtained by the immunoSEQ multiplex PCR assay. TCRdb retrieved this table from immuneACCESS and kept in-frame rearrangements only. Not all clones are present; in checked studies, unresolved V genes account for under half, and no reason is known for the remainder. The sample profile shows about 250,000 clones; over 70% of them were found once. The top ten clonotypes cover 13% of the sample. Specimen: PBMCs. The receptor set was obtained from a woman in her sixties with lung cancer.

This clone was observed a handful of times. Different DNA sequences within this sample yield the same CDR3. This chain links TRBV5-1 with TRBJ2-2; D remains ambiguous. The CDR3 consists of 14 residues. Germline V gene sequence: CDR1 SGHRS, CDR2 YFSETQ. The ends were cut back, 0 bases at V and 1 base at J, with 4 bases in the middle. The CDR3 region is CASSLEQNTGELFF. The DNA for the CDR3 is TGCGCCAGCAGCTTGGAACAGAACACCGGGGAGCTGTTTTTT.

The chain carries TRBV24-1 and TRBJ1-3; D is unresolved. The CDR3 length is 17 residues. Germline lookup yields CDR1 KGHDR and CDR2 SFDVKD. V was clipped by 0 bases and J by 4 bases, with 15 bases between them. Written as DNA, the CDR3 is TGTGCCACCAGTGATTTGGACGAGGGAAGATCGGGAAACACCATATATTTT. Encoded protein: CATSDLDEGRSGNTIYF.

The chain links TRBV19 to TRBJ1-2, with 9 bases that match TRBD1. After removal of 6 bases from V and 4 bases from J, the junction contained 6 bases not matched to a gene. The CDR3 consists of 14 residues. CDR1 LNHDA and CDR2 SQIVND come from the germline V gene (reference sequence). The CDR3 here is CASRDTGGVYGYTF. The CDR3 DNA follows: TGTGCCAGTAGAGATACAGGGGGCGTCTATGGCTACACCTTC.

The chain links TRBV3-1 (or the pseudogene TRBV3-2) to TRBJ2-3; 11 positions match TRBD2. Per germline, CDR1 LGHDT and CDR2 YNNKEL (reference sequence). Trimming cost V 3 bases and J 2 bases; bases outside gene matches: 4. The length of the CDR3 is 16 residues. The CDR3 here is CASSHVAGGPTDTQYF. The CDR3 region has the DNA TGTGCCAGCAGCCATGTAGCGGGAGGGCCCACAGATACGCAGTATTTT.

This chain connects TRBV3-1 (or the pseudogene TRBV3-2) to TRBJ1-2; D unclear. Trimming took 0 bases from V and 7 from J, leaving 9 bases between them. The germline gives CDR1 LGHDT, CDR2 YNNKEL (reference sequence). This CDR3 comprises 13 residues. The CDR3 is CASSQDVSGGYTF. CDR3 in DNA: TGTGCCAGCAGCCAAGACGTAAGCGGTGGCTACACCTTC.

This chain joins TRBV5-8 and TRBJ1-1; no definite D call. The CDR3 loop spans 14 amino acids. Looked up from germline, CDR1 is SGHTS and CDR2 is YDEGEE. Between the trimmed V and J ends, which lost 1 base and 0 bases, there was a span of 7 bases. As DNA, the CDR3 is TGTGCCAGCAGCTTGAACTCGGTGAACACTGAAGCTTTCTTT. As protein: CASSLNSVNTEAFF.

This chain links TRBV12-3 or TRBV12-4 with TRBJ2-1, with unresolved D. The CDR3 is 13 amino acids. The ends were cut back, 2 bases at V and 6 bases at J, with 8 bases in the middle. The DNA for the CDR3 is TGTGCCAGCAGTTTACAAGGGTTCAATGAGCAGTTCTTC. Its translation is CASSLQGFNEQFF.

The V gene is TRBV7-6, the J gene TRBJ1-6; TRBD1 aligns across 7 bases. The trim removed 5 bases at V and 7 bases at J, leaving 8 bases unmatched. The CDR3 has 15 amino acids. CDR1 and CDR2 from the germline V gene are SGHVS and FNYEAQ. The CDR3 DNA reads TGTGCCAGCAGCGAGGGGGCAGGGCGAAATTCACCCCTCCACTTT. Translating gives CASSEGAGRNSPLHF.

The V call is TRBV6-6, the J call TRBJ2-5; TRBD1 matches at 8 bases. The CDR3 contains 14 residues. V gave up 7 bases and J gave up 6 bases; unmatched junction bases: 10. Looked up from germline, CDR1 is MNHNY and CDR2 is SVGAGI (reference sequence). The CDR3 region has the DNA TGTGCCAGCAACCCCGGACAGGGTGTGAAGACCCAGTACTTC. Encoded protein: CASNPGQGVKTQYF.

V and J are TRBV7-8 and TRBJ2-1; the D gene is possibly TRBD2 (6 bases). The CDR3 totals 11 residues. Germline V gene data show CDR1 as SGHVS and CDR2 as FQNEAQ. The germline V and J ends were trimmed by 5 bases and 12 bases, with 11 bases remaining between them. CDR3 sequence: CASSLGLRQFF. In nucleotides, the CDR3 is TGTGCCAGCAGCCTGGGACTCAGGCAGTTCTTC. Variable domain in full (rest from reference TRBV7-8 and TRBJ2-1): GAGVSQSPRYKVAKRGQDVALRCDPISGHVSLFWYQQALGQGPEFLTYFQNEAQLDKSGLPSDRFFAERPEGSVSTLKIQRTQQEDSAVYLCASSLGLRQFFGPGTRLTVL.

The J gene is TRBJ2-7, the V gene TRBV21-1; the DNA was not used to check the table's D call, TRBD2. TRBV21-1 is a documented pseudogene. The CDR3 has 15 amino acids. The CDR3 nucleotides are TGTGCCAGCAGCAAAGCGGAGGTTACAACCTACGAGCAGTACTTC. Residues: CASSKAEVTTYEQYF.

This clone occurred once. The CDR3 region has the DNA TGTGCCAGTAGTAAGGCAGGGGTCCCCGGGGAGCTGTTTTTT. This translates into CASSKAGVPGELFF. The V call is TRBV19, the J call TRBJ2-2, with D possibly TRBD1 on 6 matching bases. Per germline, CDR1 LNHDA and CDR2 SQIVND (reference sequence). The CDR3 has 14 amino acids. Trimming shortened V by 4 bases and J by 6 bases, and 12 bases separated the two germline ends.

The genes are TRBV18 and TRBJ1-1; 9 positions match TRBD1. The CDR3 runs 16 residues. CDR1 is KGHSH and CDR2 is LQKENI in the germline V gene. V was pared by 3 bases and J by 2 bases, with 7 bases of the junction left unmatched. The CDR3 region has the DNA TGTGCCAGCTCACCTCGGACAGGGGCCCTTAACACTGAAGCTTTCTTT. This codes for CASSPRTGALNTEAFF.

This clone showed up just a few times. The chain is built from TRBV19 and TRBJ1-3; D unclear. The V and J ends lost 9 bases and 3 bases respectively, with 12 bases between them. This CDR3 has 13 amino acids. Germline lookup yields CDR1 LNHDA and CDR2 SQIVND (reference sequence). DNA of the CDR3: TGTGCCAGCGCGCGGGGAAGTGGAAACACCATATATTTT. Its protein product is CASARGSGNTIYF.

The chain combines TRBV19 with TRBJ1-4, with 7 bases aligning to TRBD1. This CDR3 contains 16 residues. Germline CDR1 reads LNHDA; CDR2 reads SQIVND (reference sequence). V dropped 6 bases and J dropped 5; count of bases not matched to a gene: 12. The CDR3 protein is CASRNPGTAPNEKLFF. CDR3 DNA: TGTGCCAGTAGGAACCCGGGGACAGCACCGAATGAAAAACTGTTTTTT. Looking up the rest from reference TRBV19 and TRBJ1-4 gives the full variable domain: DGGITQSPKYLFRKEGQNVTLSCEQNLNHDAMYWYRQDPGQGLRLIYYSQIVNDFQKGDIAEGYSVSREKKESFPLTVTSAQKNPTAFYLCASRNPGTAPNEKLFFGSGTQLSVL.